This is a list of T cell receptor beta chains from one sample in a study of blood T cells in healthy people across ages. TCRdb reprocessed the 5' RACE reads with MiXCR, giving one entry per CDR3 protein. The sample yields more than 650,000 distinct CDR3 sequences, 50% to 65% seen once. The sample consisted of blood. These TCRs come from a man aged 80 or over in good health. The CDR3 runs from the conserved cysteine through the conserved F or W. D genes are given only for firm matches. Where a row states a size, it is once, few, many or the class of an expanded clone; other rows omit it.

>TRBJ2-3|-|TRBD2|TRBV7-6
TGTGCCAGCAGCCTTACTAGCGGGAGGTCAAGGGTCACAGATACGCAGTATTTT
CASSLTSGRSRVTDTQYF
>TRBJ2-1|-|TRBD2|TRBV6-5
TGTGCCAGCGCGACTAGCGACAGCTCCTACAATGAGCAGTTCTTC
CASATSDSSYNEQFF
>TRBJ2-7|-|TRBD2|TRBV20-1
TGCAGTGCTAGAGATCTGGCTAGCGGAACCTACGAGCAGTACTTC
CSARDLASGTYEQYF
>TRBJ2-1|once|-|TRBV5-1
TGCGCCAGCAGCTTGTGGGCAGGGGAGGTTAGCTACAATGAGCAGTTCTTC
CASSLWAGEVSYNEQFF
>TRBJ2-7|few|-|TRBV24-1
TGTGCCACCAGTGATGCTGGGGGAACCTACGAGCAGTACTTC
CATSDAGGTYEQYF
>TRBJ2-3|few|TRBD2|TRBV4-2
TGTGCCAGCAGCCAAGAGGGGACTAGCGGGATCTCCGGCGGAACAGATACGCAGTATTTT
CASSQEGTSGISGGTDTQYF
>TRBJ1-2|many|-|TRBV10-2
TGCGCCAGCAGTGAGTCCCCACCCTATGGCTACACCTTC
CASSESPPYGYTF
>TRBJ2-5|-|TRBD1|TRBV20-1
TGCAGTGCTAGATCCCGACAGGGCCCCCAAGAGACCCAGTACTTC
CSARSRQGPQETQYF
>TRBJ2-5|-|-|TRBV5-6
TGTGCCAGCAGCTTGTACATCATTAGAGACCAAGAGACCCAGTACTTC
CASSLYIIRDQETQYF
>TRBJ1-4|-|-|TRBV7-2
TGTGCCAGCACCCGACAACGAGGCGAAAAACTGTTTTTT
CASTRQRGEKLFF
>TRBJ2-5|-|-|TRBV7-6
TGTGCCAGCAGCTTAGCGGTCCGGGGGTTGACTCACAATGAGCAGTACTTC
CASSLAVRGLTHNEQYF
>TRBJ1-2|-|-|TRBV11-2
TGTGCCAGCAGCGGACGTACGTTGCGAGGGCCCGCAGGCTACACCTTC
CASSGRTLRGPAGYTF
>TRBJ2-5|-|TRBD2|TRBV9
TGTGCCAGCAGCGAAGGACTAGCGGGAGGGATGAAGACCCAGTACTTC
CASSEGLAGGMKTQYF
>TRBJ2-7|-|-|TRBV5-1
TGCGCCAGCAGCTTGGCCGCAGGTCGTTCCGAGCAGTACTTC
CASSLAAGRSEQYF
>TRBJ2-1|once|-|TRBV20-1
TGCAGTGCCAGAGCGGCCCGGGTTGAGCAGTTCTTC
CSARAARVEQFF
>TRBJ1-1|-|-|TRBV14
TGTGCCAGCAGCCCTCCCGCAGGCACCAACACTGAAGCTTTCTTT
CASSPPAGTNTEAFF
>TRBJ2-7|-|-|TRBV14
TGTGCCAGCAGCCAGGGACGGCCCACCTACGAGCAGTACTTC
CASSQGRPTYEQYF
>TRBJ1-1|-|-|TRBV6-2/TRBV6-3
TGTGCCAGCAGTTACCTGAACACTGAAGCTTTCTTT
CASSYLNTEAFF
>TRBJ2-3|-|-|TRBV25-1
TGTGCCAGCAGTGAATCACAGTCGGATCACAGATACGCGTATTTT
CASSESQSDHRYAYF
>TRBJ2-3|-|TRBD2|TRBV10-3
TGTGCCATCACGGGAGGGCCCGGAGATACGCAGTATTTT
CAITGGPGDTQYF
>TRBJ2-4|-|-|TRBV3-1
TGTGCCAGCAGCCCGGGGACACCCCTTCAGTACTTC
CASSPGTPLQYF
>TRBJ1-2|-|TRBD1|TRBV6-1
TGTGCCAGCAGTCCCCGGACAGGGGAGGTTGGCTACACCTTC
CASSPRTGEVGYTF
>TRBJ1-4|-|-|TRBV5-1
TGCGCCAGCAGCCCAGGGGTTCCTGATGAAAAACTGTTTTTT
CASSPGVPDEKLFF
>TRBJ2-3|-|-|TRBV29-1
TGCAGCGTCTTACGGCCTGGCACAGATACGCAGTATTTT
CSVLRPGTDTQYF
>TRBJ1-6|-|TRBD1|TRBV5-1
TGCGCCAGCAGCCCGGGACAGGGCTATAATTCACCCCTCCACTTT
CASSPGQGYNSPLHF
>TRBJ1-3|-|-|TRBV6-5
TGTGCCAGCAGTTACGGCACGGGGGCCGGAAACACCATATATTTT
CASSYGTGAGNTIYF
>TRBJ1-2|few|-|TRBV29-1
TGCAGCGCAAGCGAGGGAACCTCTAACTATGGCTACACCTTC
CSASEGTSNYGYTF
>TRBJ2-3|-|TRBD2|TRBV20-1
TGCAGTGCTAGGAAGTCTAGCGGGACTACAGATACGCAGTATTTT
CSARKSSGTTDTQYF
>TRBJ2-7|-|-|TRBV11-2
TGTGCCAGCAGCTTAGCTCCCCCCTCCCCCTACGAGCAGTACTTC
CASSLAPPSPYEQYF
>TRBJ2-7|many|-|TRBV12-3/TRBV12-4
TGTGCCAGCAGTTTTGGAGGGGGCGAGCAGTACTTC
CASSFGGGEQYF
>TRBJ1-5|-|-|TRBV2
TGTGCCAGCAGCGGGGACACTTATAGCAATCAGCCCCAGCATTTT
CASSGDTYSNQPQHF
>TRBJ1-5|-|-|TRBV7-2
TGTGCCAGCAGCTTAGTCACAGGGACTAGCAATCAGCCCCAGCATTTT
CASSLVTGTSNQPQHF
>TRBJ2-7|-|TRBD2|TRBV6-5
TGTGCCAGCAGCCGACTAGCGGGACACCTCTACGAGCAGTACTTC
CASSRLAGHLYEQYF
>TRBJ2-3|-|-|TRBV28
TGTGCCAGCAGTCCCAGAAATCGGAACACAGATACGCAGTATTTT
CASSPRNRNTDTQYF
>TRBJ1-5|-|TRBD1|TRBV12-3/TRBV12-4
TGTGCCAGCAGTTTCGGACAGGCCAATCAGCCCCAGCATTTT
CASSFGQANQPQHF
>TRBJ2-4|few|TRBD1|TRBV6-2/TRBV6-3
TGTGCCAGCAGTGCCTTACAGGGGAGAACCATTCAGTACTTC
CASSALQGRTIQYF
>TRBJ2-5|-|TRBD1|TRBV5-5
TGTGCCAGCAGGACGGGACAGGGGGCGTTTAAAGAGACCCAGTACTTC
CASRTGQGAFKETQYF
>TRBJ2-5|-|TRBD1|TRBV7-6
TGTGCCAGCAGCCCCCAGACAGGGATCCATGAGCAGTACTTC
CASSPQTGIHEQYF
>TRBJ2-1|few|TRBD2|TRBV7-9
TGTGCCAGCAGCTTTCTAGCGGGGGATCACAATGAGCAGTTCTTC
CASSFLAGDHNEQFF
>TRBJ2-7|-|-|TRBV3-1
TGTGCCAGCAGCCAAGATGGTCGAATGCCTCCAGGGGAGTCCGAGCAGTACTTC
CASSQDGRMPPGESEQYF
>TRBJ2-3|-|-|TRBV20-1
TGCAGTGCTAGAGATTCGAGAGCGACAAGAGATACGCAGTATTTT
CSARDSRATRDTQYF
>TRBJ2-1|-|-|TRBV28
TGTGCCAGCAGTGTAGATGGCCAGAGGAATGAGCAGTTCTTC
CASSVDGQRNEQFF
>TRBJ2-1|few|TRBD2|TRBV6-5
TGTGCCAGCAGTCCCCAGCGGGGTCTGGGGAATGAGCAGTTCTTC
CASSPQRGLGNEQFF
>TRBJ1-6|-|-|TRBV25-1
TGTGCCAGCAGTGTTGGACAGACCTATAATTCACCCCTCCACTTT
CASSVGQTYNSPLHF